The sequence of this T cell receptor beta chain was determined in a study of regulatory T cells in long-lasting Graves disease (dated by TCRdb to about 2021). With respect to the entire study: Antithyroid drugs had been taken for less than 3 months by newly diagnosed Graves' disease patients. Patients with persistent Graves' disease were compared with patients with newly diagnosed Graves' disease using TCR sequencing and RNA sequencing of peripheral blood. The study was conducted in China and was registered as a clinical trial. A total of around 33 samples were covered by TCR sequencing, comprising approximately 13 persistent and about 20 newly diagnosed Graves' disease patients.

Reading from cysteine to phenylalanine, the CDR3 counts 13 amino acids. This entry keeps only the CDR3 DNA: 39 bases, framed from base 1. From a lookup of the germline V gene, CDR1 and CDR2 are SGHTA and FQGNSA. Cut back by 4 bases and 4 bases, the V and J ends lie 8 bases apart. The library was built by means of multiplex PCR. The sequencer listed for this sample is Illumina HiSeq 4000. To build TCR beta libraries, CDR3 regions were amplified by Arm-PCR using iRepertoire HTBI primers. PCR products were gel purified before sequencing. On the study's bioinformatics: A total of 62 TRBV and some 13 TRBJ segments were identified across samples and were used for gene usage analysis of CDR3 amino acid clonotypes. COPE and FqMerger were used to merge filtered high-quality paired reads into contigs. BLAST was used to align contigs to IMGT TRBV, TRBD and TRBJ reference genes, and CDR3 was defined according to IMGT. Any clonotype with a frequency above 0.1% was classified as a highly expanded clone. Repertoire diversity was measured by Shannon entropy, and V-J evenness by the Gini coefficient. A clonotype found in more than one individual was treated as public. TCRdb reran the public reads through fastp at Q25 and MiXCR, keeping productive beta chains. A single entry per CDR3 protein holds the most common genes and DNA from its merged rows. The V and J calls, along with clone size, are taken from TCRdb and not from the paper's own processing. This sample has 420,000 or so distinct CDR3 sequences in its table, and roughly 17% of those were observed once. The ten biggest clones cover 20% to 25% of the sample.

This clonotype occurred many times. The antigen it binds to is not known. No much larger clone exists at a distance of one base, and base qualities are not known. This sample's time point label indicates: newly diagnosed GD, antithyroid drugs for less than 3 months. RNA was extracted from PBMCs in TRIzol for both TCR sequencing and RNA sequencing. The diagnosis of Graves' disease followed American Thyroid Association guidelines. The patients came from an endocrinology department in Xi'an, China. Each patient gave approximately 9 milliliters of peripheral blood, collected in an EDTA anticoagulant tube. Ficoll Paque Plus density gradient separation was used to isolate PBMCs, and no further T cell sorting was performed. An Agilent 2100 Bioanalyzer and agarose gel were used to check RNA quality, and a NanoDrop 2000 was used to measure RNA concentration. Points the paper makes about the study in general: As a limitation, the authors acknowledged that the small sample size may reduce accuracy. Persistent disease showed preferential use of TRBV28, TRBJ1-2 and TRBJ2-5, whereas newly diagnosed disease favored TRBV20-1 and TRBJ2-1. A larger number of public clonotypes was shared among persistent patients (under 3,000) than among newly diagnosed patients (roughly 1,000). Lower TCR Shannon entropy and fewer highly expanded clones were observed in persistent Graves' disease patients than in newly diagnosed patients, which suggested clonal expansion. Because the primary lesion, thyroid tissue, could not be accessed, the study looked at peripheral blood alone. Sequencing and analysis were limited to the TCR beta chain.

This sample also appeared in a second study, on T cells in Graves' hyperthyroidism and ophthalmopathy. The other study reports the following: A patient counted as having stable Graves' hyperthyroidism if no progression to ophthalmopathy occurred over 18 months of follow-up. Hyperthyroidism patients were newly diagnosed, with disease duration under 2 months, and aged 18 to 65 years. Exclusion was applied to patients with uncontrolled infections, other autoimmune diseases, pregnancy or lactation. Clinical symptoms, serum thyroxine and TRAb, thyroid ultrasound, and orbital computed tomography formed the basis for the diagnoses. A first-round RT-PCR of the TCR CDR3 used the HTBI primer set with the Qiagen OneStep RT-PCR kit. Most expanded thyroid clonotypes (frequency above 0.001) were also found in blood, which suggests that blood repertoires may mirror thyroid immune responses. Ophthalmopathy was separated from stable hyperthyroidism by a 13 V-J signature model, with roughly 88% sensitivity and about 81% specificity obtained in cross-validation and 80%/75% obtained in testing. In validation, progression to ophthalmopathy was predicted by the model with 70.59% sensitivity and roughly 76% specificity, a median of about 6.8 months before onset. To identify distinguishing TCR V-J signatures, a discovery cohort of 100 or so patients was used, comprising 40 to 45 with Graves' ophthalmopathy and some 60 with stable Graves' hyperthyroidism. Prospective prediction of ophthalmopathy was tested in an independent validation cohort of 18 to 20 hyperthyroidism patients and 17 patients who later progressed to ophthalmopathy. The roughly 94 discovery patients were randomly split 7:3 into training and test sets. In about 6 Graves' hyperthyroidism patients, the study also compared T-cell repertoires from thyroid tissue with T-cell repertoires from blood. Once sampling was done, hyperthyroidism patients were given methimazole at a starting dose of 30 mg daily, whereas ophthalmopathy patients were given high-dose intravenous methylprednisolone. A second multiplex PCR round built the libraries, followed by size selection and purification. Libraries were sequenced paired-end with 100 bp reads on an Illumina HiSeq2000. Raw data were processed with SOAPnuke, discarding reads with adapters, uncalled bases, mean Phred below 15, or no exact constant-primer or identifier match. COPE v1.2.5 was used to merge the high-quality paired reads, and each unique nucleotide sequence was defined as a clonotype. Clonotypes were aligned to IMGT TRBV, TRBD and TRBJ reference segments using MiTCR v1.1. The analysis was restricted to V-J combinations with a frequency above 0.0001, which together covered 99.2% of the repertoires. The TCS score was defined as F50 (clonal expansion) divided by E x V (chaos), with BLOSUM62-based TCRdist calculated between CDR3 peptides within each V-J. Welch's t-statistics and random forest reduced 500 to 550 V-J features to 13, which were used in a naive Bayes classifier (R e1071). Sample size was not statistically predetermined, and blinding of investigators to group allocation was not performed. TCR Vbeta CDR3 sequencing of 135 peripheral blood samples (over 40 ophthalmopathy, about 80 hyperthyroidism and approximately 17 progressor patients) is reported in the paper.

The material was peripheral blood mononuclear cells (PBMCs), obtained at new diagnosis, from a patient treated with antithyroid drugs. The receptor comes from a woman aged 18-29 years with Graves disease. Donor details come from another sample of the same person, matched by shared clones. Recombination linked TRBV7-2 to TRBJ1-3; the D gene remains uncertain. This receptor carries the CDR3 CASSWSRGNTIYF. The DNA is as follows: TGTGCCAGCAGCTGGTCTAGGGGAAACACCATATATTTT.